The clone carrying this T cell receptor (beta chain) has a handful of counts. Its target is unknown. TCRbeta library preparation incorporated unique molecular identifiers. TCRdb used MiXCR to reprocess the PCR reads, holding one entry per CDR3 protein. Found here are about 580,000 distinct CDR3 sequences, under 30% of them singletons; the top ten hold 13% to 15%. This sample is part of a study of T-cell reconstitution after alpha-beta-depleted transplantation in children. Whole-study results and caveats: In patients about two months after transplant, alpha-beta T cells reportedly arose from several hundred expanded graft clones. Where some patients showed high TCRbeta diversity at day 60, it came from recipient T cells and thymic progenitors that had survived. By one year post-transplant, T-cell counts and diversity largely arose from T cells that were newly produced.

From germline, CDR1 is LGHNA and CDR2 YSLEER. The CDR3 contains 14 residues. Between the trimmed V and J ends, which lost 1 base and 5 bases, there was a span of 11 bases. This receptor was taken from a boy younger than two who had a stem cell transplant for acute myeloid leukemia, so the T cells may come from the graft donor. Sequencing was performed on PBMCs, mostly from graft donor cells, taken 360 days after TCRalphabeta/CD19-depleted stem cell transplant. The chain joins TRBV4-3 to TRBJ2-5, with unresolved D. This CDR3 is CASSQVISGETQYF. CDR3 DNA sequence: TGCGCCAGCAGCCAAGTTATAAGTGGGGAGACCCAGTACTTC.